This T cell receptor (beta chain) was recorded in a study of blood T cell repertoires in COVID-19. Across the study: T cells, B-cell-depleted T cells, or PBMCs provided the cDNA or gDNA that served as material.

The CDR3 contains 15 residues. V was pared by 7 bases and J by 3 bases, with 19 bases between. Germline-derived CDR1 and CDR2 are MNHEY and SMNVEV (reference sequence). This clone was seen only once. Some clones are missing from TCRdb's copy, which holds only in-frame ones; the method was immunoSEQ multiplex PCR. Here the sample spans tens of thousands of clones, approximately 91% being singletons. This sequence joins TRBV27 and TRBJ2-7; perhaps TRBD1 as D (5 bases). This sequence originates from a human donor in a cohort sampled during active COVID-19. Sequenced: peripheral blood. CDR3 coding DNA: TGTGCCAGCAAATTAGGGGTAGGGGAATTCTACGAGCAGTACTTC. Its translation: CASKLGVGEFYEQYF.